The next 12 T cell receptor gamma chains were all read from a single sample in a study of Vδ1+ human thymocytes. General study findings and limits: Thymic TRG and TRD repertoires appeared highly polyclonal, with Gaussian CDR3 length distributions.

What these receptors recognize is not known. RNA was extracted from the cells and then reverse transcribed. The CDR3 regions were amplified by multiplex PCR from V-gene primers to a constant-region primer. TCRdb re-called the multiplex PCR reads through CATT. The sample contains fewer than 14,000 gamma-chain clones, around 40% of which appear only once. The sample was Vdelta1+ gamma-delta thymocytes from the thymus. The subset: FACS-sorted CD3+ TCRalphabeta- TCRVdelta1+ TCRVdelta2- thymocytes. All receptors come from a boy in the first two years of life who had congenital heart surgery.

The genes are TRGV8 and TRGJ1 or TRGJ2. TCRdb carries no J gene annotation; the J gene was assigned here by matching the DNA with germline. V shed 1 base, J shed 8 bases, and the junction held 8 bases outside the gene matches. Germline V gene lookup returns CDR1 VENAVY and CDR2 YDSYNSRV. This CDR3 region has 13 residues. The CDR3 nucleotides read TGTGCCACCTGGGATAGAACAAGGGATAAGAAACTCTTT. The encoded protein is CATWDRTRDKKLF.

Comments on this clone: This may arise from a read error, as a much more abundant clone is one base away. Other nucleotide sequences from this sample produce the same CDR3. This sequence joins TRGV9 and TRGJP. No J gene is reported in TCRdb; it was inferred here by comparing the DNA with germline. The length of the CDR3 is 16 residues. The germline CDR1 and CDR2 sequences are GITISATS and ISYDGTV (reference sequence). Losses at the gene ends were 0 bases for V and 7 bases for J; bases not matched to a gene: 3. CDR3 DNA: TGTGCCTTGTGGGAGGTGCAGGAGTTGGGCAAAAAAATCAAGGTATTT. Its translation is CALWEVQELGKKIKVF.

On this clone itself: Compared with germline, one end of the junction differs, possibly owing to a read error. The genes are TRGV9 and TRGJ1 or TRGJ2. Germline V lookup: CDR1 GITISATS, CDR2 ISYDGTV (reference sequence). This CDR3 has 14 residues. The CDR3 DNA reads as TGTGCCTTGTGGGAGTCTTATAATTATTATGAGAAACTCTTT. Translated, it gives CALWESYNYYEKLF.

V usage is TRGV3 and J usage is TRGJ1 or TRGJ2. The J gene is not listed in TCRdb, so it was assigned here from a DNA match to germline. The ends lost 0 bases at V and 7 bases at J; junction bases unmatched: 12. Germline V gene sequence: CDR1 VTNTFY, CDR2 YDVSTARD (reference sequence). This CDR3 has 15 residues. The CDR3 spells CATWDRIPWDYKKLF. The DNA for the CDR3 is TGTGCCACCTGGGACAGGATCCCATGGGACTATAAGAAACTCTTT.

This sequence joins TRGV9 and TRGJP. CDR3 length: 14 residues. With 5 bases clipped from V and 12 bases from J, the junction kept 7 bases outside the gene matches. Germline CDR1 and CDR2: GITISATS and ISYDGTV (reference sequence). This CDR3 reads CALWALSGKKIKVF. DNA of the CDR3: TGTGCCTTGTGGGCGTTGTCGGGCAAAAAAATCAAGGTATTT.

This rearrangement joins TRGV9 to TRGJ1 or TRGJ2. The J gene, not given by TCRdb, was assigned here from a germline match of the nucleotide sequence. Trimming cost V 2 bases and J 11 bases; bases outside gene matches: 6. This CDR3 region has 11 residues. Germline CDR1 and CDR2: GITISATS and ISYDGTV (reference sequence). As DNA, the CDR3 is TGTGCCTTGTGGGAGGCCCCTGAGAAACTCTTT. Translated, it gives CALWEAPEKLF.

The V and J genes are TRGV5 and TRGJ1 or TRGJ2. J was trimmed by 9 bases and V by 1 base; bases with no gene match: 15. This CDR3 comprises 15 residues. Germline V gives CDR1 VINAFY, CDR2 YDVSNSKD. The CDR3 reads CATWDSTPGEVKKLF. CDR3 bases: TGTGCCACCTGGGACAGCACCCCGGGGGAGGTTAAGAAACTCTTT.

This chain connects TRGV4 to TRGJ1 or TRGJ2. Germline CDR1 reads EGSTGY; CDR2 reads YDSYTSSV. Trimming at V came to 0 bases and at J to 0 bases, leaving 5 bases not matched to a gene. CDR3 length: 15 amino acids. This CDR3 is CATWDGEANYYKKLF. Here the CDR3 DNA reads TGTGCCACCTGGGATGGGGAAGCGAATTATTATAAGAAACTCTTT.

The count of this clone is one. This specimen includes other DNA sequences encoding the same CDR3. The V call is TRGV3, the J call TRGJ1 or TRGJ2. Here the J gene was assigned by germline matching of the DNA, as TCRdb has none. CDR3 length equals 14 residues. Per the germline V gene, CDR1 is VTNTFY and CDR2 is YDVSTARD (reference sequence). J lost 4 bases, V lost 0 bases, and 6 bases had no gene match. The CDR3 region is CATWDRPEYYKKLF. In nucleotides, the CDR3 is TGTGCCACCTGGGACAGGCCGGAATATTATAAGAAACTCTTT.

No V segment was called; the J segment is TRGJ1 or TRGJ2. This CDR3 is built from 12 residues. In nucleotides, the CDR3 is TGTGCCACCTGGGACGTGTGTCGGGAGAAACTCTTT. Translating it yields CATWDVCREKLF.

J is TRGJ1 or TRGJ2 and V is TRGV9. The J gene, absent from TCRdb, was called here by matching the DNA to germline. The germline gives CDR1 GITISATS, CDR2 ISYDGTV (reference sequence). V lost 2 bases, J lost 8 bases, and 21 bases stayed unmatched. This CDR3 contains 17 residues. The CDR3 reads CALWEDTTAGGDNKKLF. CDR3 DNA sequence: TGTGCCTTGTGGGAGGATACCACGGCGGGTGGGGATAATAAGAAACTCTTT.

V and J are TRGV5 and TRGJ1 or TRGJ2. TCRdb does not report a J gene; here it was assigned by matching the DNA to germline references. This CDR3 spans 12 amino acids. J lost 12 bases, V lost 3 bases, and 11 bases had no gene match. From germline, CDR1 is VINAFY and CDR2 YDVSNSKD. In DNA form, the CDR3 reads TGTGCCACCTGGGACCTCCAAGGAGGGAAACTCTTT. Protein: CATWDLQGGKLF.